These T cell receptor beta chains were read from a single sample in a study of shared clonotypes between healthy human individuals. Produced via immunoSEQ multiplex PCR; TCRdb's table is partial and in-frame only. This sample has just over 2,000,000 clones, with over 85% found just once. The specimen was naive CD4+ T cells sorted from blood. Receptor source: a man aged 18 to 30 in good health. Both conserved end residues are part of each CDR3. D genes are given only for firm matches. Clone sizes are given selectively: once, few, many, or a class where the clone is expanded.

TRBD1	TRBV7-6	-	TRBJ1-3	TGTGCCAGCAGCCCCGGGACAGGGGCTTCTGGAAACACCATATATTTT	CASSPGTGASGNTIYF
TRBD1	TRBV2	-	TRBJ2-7	TGTGCCAGCAAAGCAGGGGGCGCCTACGAGCAGTACTTC	CASKAGGAYEQYF
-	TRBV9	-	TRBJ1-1	TGTGCCAGCAGCGTAGCTGGACAGAACACTGAAGCTTTCTTT	CASSVAGQNTEAFF
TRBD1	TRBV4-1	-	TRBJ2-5	TGCGCCAGCAGCCGGGGACAGGGGGCGACCGGCGAGACCCAGTACTTC	CASSRGQGATGETQYF
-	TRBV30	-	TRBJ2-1	TGTGCCTGGAGTGTACATCGACCACTTTACCTCAATGAGCAGTTCTTC	CAWSVHRPLYLNEQFF
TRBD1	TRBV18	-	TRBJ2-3	TGTGCCAGCTCAACGACAGGGGGCAGCACAGATACGCAGTATTTT	CASSTTGGSTDTQYF
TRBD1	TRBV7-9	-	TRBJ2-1	TGTGCCAGCAGCTCCCGGACAGGGGGGAACAATGAGCAGTTCTTC	CASSSRTGGNNEQFF
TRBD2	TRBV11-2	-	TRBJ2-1	TGTGCCAGCAGCCAGGGGACTAGCGGGAAAACGAATGAGCAGTTCTTC	CASSQGTSGKTNEQFF
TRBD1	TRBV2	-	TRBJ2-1	TGTGCCAGCAGTGGGGACAGGGGGCTTGTGGGAAAGTTCTTC	CASSGDRGLVGKFF
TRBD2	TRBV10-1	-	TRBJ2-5	TGCGCCAGCAGTTTGGGTCTAGCGGGGGTTCAGACCCAGTACTTC	CASSLGLAGVQTQYF
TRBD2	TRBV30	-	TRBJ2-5	TGTGCCTGGTGCCAGGGGACTAGCGATCTAGAGACCCAGTACTTC	CAWCQGTSDLETQYF
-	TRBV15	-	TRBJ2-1	TGTGCCACCAGCAGGCCGGGAAATGAGCAGTTCTTC	CATSRPGNEQFF
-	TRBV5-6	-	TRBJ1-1	TGTGCCAGCAGCCCGCTACAGGGCCCAGTCGCTGAAGCTTTCTTT	CASSPLQGPVAEAFF
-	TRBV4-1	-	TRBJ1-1	TGCGCCAGCAGCCAAGATGGGGGAATGTTAGGTGAAGCTTTCTTT	CASSQDGGMLGEAFF
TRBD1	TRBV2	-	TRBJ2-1	TGTGCCAGCAGTGGCCCGGGACAGGGGGCCGGGACAACCTACAATGAGCAGTTCTTC	CASSGPGQGAGTTYNEQFF
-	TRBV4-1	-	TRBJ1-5	TGCGCCAGCAGCCAAGATGGCCCCAGCGTCAATCAGCCCCAGCATTTT	CASSQDGPSVNQPQHF
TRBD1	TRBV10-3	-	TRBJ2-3	TGTGCCATCAATGGACAGGGGGCTACAGATACGCAGTATTTT	CAINGQGATDTQYF
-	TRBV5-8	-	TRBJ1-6	TGTGCCAGCAGCTTGGAAGGGACCTCCGGATCAACCCTCCACTTT	CASSLEGTSGSTLHF
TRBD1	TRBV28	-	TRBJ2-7	TGTGCCAGCACGTTTCCGGGACAGAAATACGAGCAGTACTTC	CASTFPGQKYEQYF
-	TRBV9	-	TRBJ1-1	TGTGCCAGCAGCACTCCGAGGAATGAAGCTTTCTTT	CASSTPRNEAFF
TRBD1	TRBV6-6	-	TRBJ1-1	TGTGCCAGCAGTTACAGCCGCGACAGGGGACTTGGTGAAGCTTTCTTT	CASSYSRDRGLGEAFF
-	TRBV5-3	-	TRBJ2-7	TGTGCCAGAAGCTTGGGACTAGTTCCGACCTACGAGCAGTACTTC	CARSLGLVPTYEQYF
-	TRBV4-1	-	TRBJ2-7	TGCGCCAGCAGCCACGATCCTACAGGACTAAAAGGACGCTCCTACGAGCAGTACTTC	CASSHDPTGLKGRSYEQYF
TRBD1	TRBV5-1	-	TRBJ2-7	TGCGCCAGCAGCTGGACAGGGCTTCTTTCCGACGAGCAGTACTTC	CASSWTGLLSDEQYF
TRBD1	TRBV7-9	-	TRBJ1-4	TGTGCCAGCAGCTCACGGACAGGGGGACCAGAAAAACTGTTTTTT	CASSSRTGGPEKLFF
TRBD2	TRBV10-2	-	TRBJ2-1	TGCGCCAGCTCCCTAGCGGGAGGATACAATGAGCAGTTCTTC	CASSLAGGYNEQFF
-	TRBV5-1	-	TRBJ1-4	TGCGCCAGCAGCACTTCTGGACAGACTAATGAAAAACTGTTTTTT	CASSTSGQTNEKLFF
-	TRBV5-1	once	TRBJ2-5	TGCGCCAGCAGCTTGGACCGGGAAGCCAAGACCCAGTACTTC	CASSLDREAKTQYF
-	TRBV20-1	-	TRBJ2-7	TGCAGCCGCCCTAGAGGGAGCGAGCAGTACTTC	CSRPRGSEQYF
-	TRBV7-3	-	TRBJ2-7	TGTGCCAGCAGCTCCCGGCCGAATGGCGAGCAGTACTTC	CASSSRPNGEQYF
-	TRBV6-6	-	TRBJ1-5	TGTGCCAGCACCTTACTAGGGAATCAGCCCCAGCATTTT	CASTLLGNQPQHF
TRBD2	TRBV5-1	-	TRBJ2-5	TGCGCCAGCAGCCCCGGGACTAGCGGACAAGAGACCCAGTACTTC	CASSPGTSGQETQYF
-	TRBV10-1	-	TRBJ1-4	TGCGCCAGCAGTGATCGGACAGAAGAAAAACTGTTTTTT	CASSDRTEEKLFF
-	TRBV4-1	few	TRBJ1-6	TGCGCCAGCAGCCAAGGGGTTGTTTCACCCCTCCACTTT	CASSQGVVSPLHF
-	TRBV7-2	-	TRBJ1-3	TGTGCCAGCAGCTTAGCGCTGGCAGGGACTGGAAACACCATATATTTT	CASSLALAGTGNTIYF
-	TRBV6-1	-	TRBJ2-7	TGTGCCGGGGCAGGGACACCGTACGAGCAGTACTTC	CAGAGTPYEQYF
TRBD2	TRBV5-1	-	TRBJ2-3	TGCGCCAGCAGCGGAACTAGCGGTCTTCGCACAGATACGCAGTATTTT	CASSGTSGLRTDTQYF
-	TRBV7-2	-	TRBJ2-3	TGTGCCAGCAGCTTAACGAAGTCCGGAGCAACTAGCACAGATACGCAGTATTTT	CASSLTKSGATSTDTQYF
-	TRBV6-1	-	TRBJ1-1	TGTGCCAGCAGTGTGGCAGGGTCGGGAAACACTGAAGCTTTCTTT	CASSVAGSGNTEAFF
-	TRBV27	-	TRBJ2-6	TGTGCCAGCAGTTGGCATGGCGCGGTAGGGGCCAACGTCCTGACTTTC	CASSWHGAVGANVLTF